This entry concerns a single T cell receptor (beta chain). PCR was performed a second time for about 7 to 12 cycles using a sample-barcoded 5' primer and a J-beta primer mix. A single record per CDR3 protein comes from TCRdb applying MiXCR to the 5' RACE reads. The sample contains roughly 650,000 distinct CDR3 sequences, roughly 32% of which appear only once. The sample originates from a study of blood T cells in healthy people across ages. Sequences were obtained from blood. The sequence was obtained from a woman older than 75 in good health.

CDR3 loop: CASSSGSAGATYSEQYF. The CDR3, as DNA: TGCGCCAGCAGCTCGGGTTCCGCAGGGGCGACCTACAGTGAGCAGTACTTC. The chain couples TRBV5-1 to TRBJ2-7, with a possible D match to TRBD1 (6 bases). The CDR3 extends over 17 amino acids. Trimming stripped 3 bases from V and 7 bases from J, with 26 bases between. Germline CDR1 and CDR2: SGHRS and YFSETQ.